This T cell receptor beta chain emerged from a study of OX40 agonist ivuxolimab in advanced cancers. In terms of the full investigation: Ivuxolimab was a fully human IgG2 agonistic monoclonal antibody targeting the costimulatory receptor OX40 (CD134). Peripheral TCRbeta sequencing aimed to test whether ivuxolimab altered TCR sequence diversity and caused clonal T-cell expansion. Intravenous ivuxolimab was administered to patients every 2 weeks at six dose levels: 0.01, 0.1, 0.3, 1.5, 3 and 10 mg/kg. A male proportion of 70% to 90% and a mean age of 60 years, ranging from 23 to 79, were recorded for the dose-escalation cohort. Partial responses occurred in three dose-escalation patients, of whom one had hepatocellular carcinoma and two had cutaneous melanoma. The paper covers the monotherapy dose-escalation part of the phase I ivuxolimab trial, which included N = 52 patients. Prior anti-PD-1, anti-PD-L1 or anti-CTLA-4 therapy was permitted, and checkpoint inhibitors had been received by roughly 42% of dose-escalation patients. Among the roughly 50 dose-escalation patients, around 20 had hepatocellular carcinoma, approximately 15 melanoma, 9 renal cell carcinoma and 9 head and neck cancer.

Overall results and qualifications from the work: The antigen specificity of the clonally expanded peripheral T cells was not determined. Partial responders in the 0.1-3.0 mg/kg groups had among the lowest normalized peripheral clonal expansion, especially among CD8+ T cells. At doses of 0.1 to 3.0 mg/kg, clonal expansion of both CD4+ and CD8+ blood T cells was observed from baseline to week 6. Low levels of normalized T-cell clonal expansion were also seen in some patients who did not respond. On average, CD8+ T cells showed more expanded clones than CD4+ T cells after ivuxolimab.

As regards this clone: Its antigen is still unknown. Base qualities are missing; no much larger clone stands one base away.

The CDR3 measures 18 amino acids from cysteine to phenylalanine. Only the CDR3 DNA stays, 54 bases, in frame from base 1. V has 2 bases trimmed and J has 6 bases trimmed; junction bases matching no gene number 18. The germline V gene (reference sequence) provides CDR1 SGHAT and CDR2 FQDESV. For sequencing of the TCRbeta CDR3 region, genomic DNA was extracted from the sorted cells. The immunoSEQ Assay was used for sequencing of TCRbeta CDR3 regions. In its TCRdb copy, this immuneACCESS table keeps in-frame sequences only and misses some clones. Where compared with another copy, unresolved V genes explain less than half of these, and the others have no known cause. A total of around 64,000 clones appear in this sample, around 93% of them only once. The ten largest clones add up to approximately 14% of the sample. The trial excluded patients who had a history of autoimmune disease or who were on systemic immunosuppression. Peripheral blood for TCR sequencing was collected from all dose cohorts at baseline, on cycle 4 day 1, and on cycle 7 day 1. Samples came from an open-label, multicenter, first-in-human phase I dose-escalation trial of ivuxolimab. Adults with locally advanced or metastatic melanoma, renal cell carcinoma, hepatocellular carcinoma or head and neck squamous cell carcinoma were enrolled in the trial. CD4+ and CD8+ T cells were sorted separately from peripheral blood before TCR sequencing.

The chain links TRBV11-1 with TRBJ1-2; 7 central nucleotides agree with TRBD1. The input for sequencing was CD4+ or CD8+ T cells sorted from blood, taken in a trial of the OX40 agonist ivuxolimab. This receptor was obtained from an adult with an advanced solid tumor such as melanoma, head and neck, liver or kidney cancer. In nucleotide form, the sequence is TGTGCCAGCAGCTTAACGGGGTCGGTCCGGACAGGTGTCGATGGCTACACCTTC. It encodes CASSLTGSVRTGVDGYTF.